This T cell receptor beta chain was recorded in a study of T cell changes during pregnancy in multiple sclerosis. Measured with immunoSEQ multiplex PCR; TCRdb has only the in-frame clones, and not every one. In the table there are about 59,000 clones, about nine tenths of which are singletons. The germline gives CDR1 SGDLS, CDR2 YYNGEE. Trimming removed 4 bases from V and 3 bases from J, with 16 bases in between. The CDR3 loop spans 16 amino acids. Specimen: peripheral blood, collected in the second trimester of pregnancy. The TCR originated in a female donor with multiple sclerosis, enrolled in a pregnancy study. The V call is TRBV9, the J call TRBJ2-2; possible D gene TRBD1, 6 bases. The DNA of the CDR3 is TGTGCCAGCAGCCTCCGCGGCACAGGGTACACCGGGGAGCTGTTTTTT. Translation gives CASSLRGTGYTGELFF.